These 27 T cell receptor beta chains came from one sample sequenced in a study of CD8 T cells in ankylosing spondylitis. TCRdb ran MiXCR on the 5' RACE reads and lists one entry per CDR3 protein. The sample records about 240,000 distinct CDR3 sequences, 8.6% being singletons. The sample consisted of blood, either unsorted or a sorted T cell fraction (not recorded which). The origin of the receptors is a male donor with ankylosing spondylitis or in good health (not recorded which).

This sequence joins TRBV7-9 and TRBJ1-1; D uncertain. The V gene lost 3 bases and the J gene lost 0 bases, with 8 bases spanning the gap. Germline-derived CDR1 and CDR2 are SEHNR and FQNEAQ (reference sequence). CDR3 size: 14 residues. The CDR3 coding sequence is TGTGCCAGCAGCTTTAAGGGTGTGAACACTGAAGCTTTCTTT. It encodes CASSFKGVNTEAFF.

Note on this clonotype: This may be a read error: a much more frequent sequence differs by one nucleotide. The chain has TRBV4-3 and TRBJ2-3; D gene unclear. Germline-derived CDR1 and CDR2 are LGHNA and YSLEER. The CDR3 has 15 amino acids. The chain's CDR3 is CAISQMDGLSDTQYF. The DNA of the CDR3 is TGCGCCATCAGCCAGATGGACGGGTTGTCAGATACGCAGTATTTT.

This clonotype was picked up many times. V usage is TRBV7-9 and J usage is TRBJ2-1, with D uncertain. Germline V lookup: CDR1 SEHNR, CDR2 FQNEAQ (reference sequence). This CDR3 spans 12 amino acids. V was trimmed by 5 bases and J by 8 bases, leaving 10 bases between them. The CDR3 nucleotides are TGTGCCAGCAGCGCCCAGACCCATGAGCAGTTCTTC. This sequence encodes CASSAQTHEQFF.

This clonotype was seen many times. The chain couples TRBV11-2 to TRBJ2-7; 8 bases match TRBD2. CDR3 size: 20 residues. Looked up from germline, CDR1 is SGHAT and CDR2 is FQNNGV. After removal of 2 bases from V and 1 base from J, the junction contained 19 bases not matched to a gene. CDR3 in amino acids: CASSLSHTGGARLRSYEQYF. DNA of the CDR3: TGTGCCAGCAGCTTATCCCATACCGGGGGGGCAAGGTTGAGGTCCTACGAGCAGTACTTC.

This clonotype showed up many times. The chain employs TRBV6-6 and TRBJ2-1, with D possibly matching TRBD1 (6 bases). V was cut by 0 bases and J by 12 bases, with 6 bases left in between. The CDR3 is made up of 11 amino acids. The germline V gene encodes CDR1 MNHNY and CDR2 SVGAGI (reference sequence). For the CDR3, the DNA is TGTGCCAGCAGTTACTCAGGGGGGCAGTTCTTC. Protein: CASSYSGGQFF.

This clonotype was found many times. The chain carries TRBV7-2 and TRBJ2-2, with 8 bases identical to TRBD1. Germline loops: CDR1 SGHTA, CDR2 FQGNSA. With 4 bases clipped from V and 8 bases from J, the junction kept 9 bases outside the gene matches. This CDR3 contains 15 residues. The DNA for the CDR3 is TGTGCCAGCAGCTCCGACAGGGGAAGACGGGGGGAGCTGTTTTTT. As protein: CASSSDRGRRGELFF.

This clonotype was seen a handful of times. V and J are TRBV10-3 and TRBJ2-1; D not resolved. Germline V gives CDR1 ENHRY, CDR2 SYGVKD. The CDR3 is 12 residues long. V dropped 6 bases and J dropped 7 bases, with 10 bases sitting between them. The CDR3 reads CAISAVLNEQFF. CDR3 coding DNA: TGTGCCATCAGCGCGGTGTTAAATGAGCAGTTCTTC.

This clonotype was detected many times. This chain links TRBV7-9 with TRBJ2-7; 11 bases are shared with TRBD2. CDR1 SEHNR and CDR2 FQNEAQ come from the germline V gene (reference sequence). This CDR3 spans 14 amino acids. Losses at the gene ends were 4 bases for V and 3 bases for J; bases not matched to a gene: 2. The CDR3 nucleotides read TGTGCCAGCAGCTATAGCGGGAGGGTCTACGAGCAGTACTTC. Amino acid sequence: CASSYSGRVYEQYF.

This clonotype was seen ten or more times. The chain uses TRBV20-1 and TRBJ1-1; a weak D match, TRBD1 (5 bases). Germline lookup yields CDR1 DFQATT and CDR2 SNEGSKA (reference sequence). The CDR3 is 14 amino acids. V lost 1 base to trimming and J lost 1 base, with 10 bases between them. The CDR3 protein is CSARVGHPNTEAFF. The DNA of the CDR3 is TGCAGTGCTAGAGTAGGACACCCGAACACTGAAGCTTTCTTT.

This clonotype was recorded at least ten times. The chain carries TRBV30 and TRBJ2-5, with D possibly being TRBD2 (5 bases). The V and J ends lost 0 bases and 5 bases respectively, with 16 bases between them. The germline CDR1 and CDR2 sequences are GTSNPN and SVGIG (reference sequence). CDR3 size: 15 residues. DNA for the CDR3: TGTGCCTGGAGTGTAGGGAGAGTCCTGGGGGAGACCCAGTACTTC. It yields the protein CAWSVGRVLGETQYF.

Many counts were recorded for this clonotype. Mismatch with germline at one junction end may stem from a read error. The rearrangement joins TRBV7-7 to TRBJ2-1; a weak D match, TRBD2 (7 bases). The CDR3 has 19 residues. In germline, CDR1 is SSHAT, CDR2 FNYEAQ (reference sequence). CDR3 in DNA: TGTGCTAGCAGCTTAGAAAAACGGGGGGCGGTAAGCTCCTACAATGAGCAGTTCTTC. It encodes CASSLEKRGAVSSYNEQFF.

This clonotype was recorded at least ten times. The genes are TRBV12-3 or TRBV12-4 and TRBJ1-4, with no clear D. V was pared by 3 bases and J by 0 bases, with 11 bases between. This CDR3 contains 16 residues. The CDR3 sequence is CASSFGLATTNEKLFF. In DNA, the CDR3 is TGTGCCAGCAGTTTCGGACTGGCGACAACTAATGAAAAACTGTTTTTT.

This clonotype was seen repeatedly, ten times or more. The rearrangement links TRBV7-3 to TRBJ2-3; tentatively, D is TRBD2 (6 bases). The CDR3 covers 15 residues. With 4 bases removed from V and 0 bases from J, the gap between germline ends came to 11 bases. CDR1 SGHTA and CDR2 FQGTGA come from the germline V gene. The CDR3 region is CASSSSGTSTDTQYF. The CDR3 nucleotides are TGTGCCAGCAGCTCGTCAGGGACTAGCACAGATACGCAGTATTTT.

This clonotype was counted many times. The chain joins TRBV5-1 to TRBJ2-7; D not resolved. V was shortened by 2 bases and J by 3 bases, with 6 bases between the two germline ends. Germline V gene sequence: CDR1 SGHRS, CDR2 YFSETQ. The CDR3 loop spans 12 amino acids. CDR3 DNA sequence: TGCGCCAGCAGCTTAAGAGACTACGAGCAGTACTTC. Translated, it gives CASSLRDYEQYF.

This clonotype came up many times. The genes are TRBV29-1 and TRBJ1-3; no clear D. CDR3 size: 12 residues. Trimming stripped 3 bases from V and 2 bases from J, with 5 bases between. The germline V gene encodes CDR1 SQVTM and CDR2 ANQGSEA. The CDR3 DNA reads as TGCAGCGTTGATGGGACTGGAAACACCATATATTTT. Residues: CSVDGTGNTIYF.

This clonotype was recorded many times. The chain links TRBV5-1 to TRBJ2-5, with D possibly matching TRBD2 (6 bases). CDR1 and CDR2 from the germline V gene are SGHRS and YFSETQ. This CDR3 spans 15 amino acids. V was pared by 4 bases and J by 0 bases, with 13 bases between. CDR3 DNA: TGCGCCAGCAGCCCGGGACTGGATAACCAAGAGACCCAGTACTTC. This sequence encodes CASSPGLDNQETQYF.

The table lists this clonotype with many counts. V usage is TRBV20-1 and J usage is TRBJ2-1; 12 bases line up with TRBD2. After removal of 0 bases from V and 6 bases from J, the junction contained 6 bases not matched to a gene. This CDR3 has 16 residues. The germline CDR1 and CDR2 sequences are DFQATT and SNEGSKA (reference sequence). The CDR3, as DNA: TGCAGTGCTAGAGATCTAGCGGGGGGGCTGGTCAATGAGCAGTTCTTC. Residues: CSARDLAGGLVNEQFF.

In its sample, this clonotype was seen many times. The J gene is TRBJ2-1, the V gene TRBV19, with TRBD2 matching 7 bases. This CDR3 has 15 residues. CDR1 and CDR2 from the germline V gene are LNHDA and SQIVND (reference sequence). Trimming at V came to 1 base and at J to 3 bases, leaving 3 bases not matched to a gene. CDR3 nucleotide sequence: TGTGCCAGTAGTATAGCGGGAGGTTACTACAATGAGCAGTTCTTC. Translation: CASSIAGGYYNEQFF.

This clonotype was seen ten or more times. In DNA, the CDR3 is TGTGCCAGCAGTTCCCACGCCGGGACTCCTTCCTACGAGCAGTACTTC. Amino acids: CASSSHAGTPSYEQYF. The chain recombines TRBV6-5 with TRBJ2-7; D may be TRBD2 (6 bases). The CDR3 runs to 16 residues. CDR1 is MNHEY and CDR2 is SVGAGI in the germline V gene. The V end lost 4 bases, the J end lost 1 base, and 17 bases lay between the germline ends.

This clonotype was detected many times. The genes are TRBV6-1 and TRBJ2-2, with 8 bases aligning to TRBD2. Trimming took 2 bases from V and 6 from J; bases not matched to a gene: 2. There are 14 residues in the CDR3. CDR1 and CDR2 (germline): MNHNS, SASEGT. This chain's CDR3 is CASSEWRGAGELFF. In nucleotides, the CDR3 is TGTGCCAGCAGTGAATGGCGGGGGGCCGGGGAGCTGTTTTTT.

This clonotype occurred a few times. The chain has TRBV25-1 and TRBJ2-7, with 8 positions matching TRBD2. The CDR3 sequence is 15 residues long. Germline lookup yields CDR1 MGHDK and CDR2 SYGVNS. Trimming cost V 6 bases and J 3 bases; bases outside gene matches: 10. CDR3 bases: TGTGCCAGCAGGCGAGAAGACGGGAGGGACTACGAGCAGTACTTC. Amino acids: CASRREDGRDYEQYF.

This clonotype was observed a handful of times. The genes are TRBV18 and TRBJ2-7; 7 nucleotides align to TRBD2. Germline V lookup: CDR1 KGHSH, CDR2 LQKENI. There are 14 residues in the CDR3. Germline trimming cut 6 bases from V and 2 bases from J; bases unmatched to any gene: 7. The chain's CDR3 is CASSPGGSAYEQYF. The CDR3 DNA follows: TGTGCCAGCTCGCCCGGGGGGTCCGCCTACGAGCAGTACTTC.

A few counts support this clonotype. The chain uses TRBV12-3 or TRBV12-4 and TRBJ2-2, with TRBD2 matching over 13 bases. V lost 5 bases, J lost 1 base, and 4 bases stayed unmatched. This CDR3 has 17 amino acids. The CDR3 nucleotides are TGTGCCAGCAGTGGGGGACTAGCGGGACAGAACACCGGGGAGCTGTTTTTT. It is translated as CASSGGLAGQNTGELFF.

This clonotype was seen at least ten times. V gene TRBV27 combines with J gene TRBJ1-2; 8 bases map to TRBD1. This CDR3 region has 16 residues. Losses at the gene ends were 5 bases for V and 8 bases for J; bases not matched to a gene: 16. CDR1 and CDR2 (germline): MNHEY, SMNVEV (reference sequence). The CDR3 DNA is TGTGCCAGCAGTCCTTCACACGCAGGGGGCACGGGGGGCTACACCTTC. Translated: CASSPSHAGGTGGYTF.

This clonotype was seen at least ten times. The V and J genes are TRBV5-1 and TRBJ1-5; TRBD1 matches 7 bases. The junction had 5 bases not matched to a gene; V was cut back by 4 bases and J by 1 base. This CDR3 region has 15 residues. Germline V gene lookup returns CDR1 SGHRS and CDR2 YFSETQ. CDR3 in DNA: TGCGCCAGCAGCCAAACAGGGGAAAGCAATCAGCCCCAGCATTTT. It specifies CASSQTGESNQPQHF.

This clonotype has ten or more counts. This chain joins TRBV7-9 and TRBJ2-1, with 7 nucleotides matching TRBD2. The CDR3 extends over 14 amino acids. Germline CDR1 and CDR2: SEHNR and FQNEAQ (reference sequence). V lost 5 bases and J lost 5; bases outside the gene matches: 6. The DNA for the CDR3 is TGTGCCAGCAGCCTAAGACTAGCAGACAATGAGCAGTTCTTC. Translation: CASSLRLADNEQFF.

The chain couples TRBV29-1 to TRBJ1-2; D gene unclear. V was shortened by 4 bases and J by 5 bases, with 14 bases between the two germline ends. From germline, CDR1 is SQVTM and CDR2 ANQGSEA. The CDR3 is 13 amino acids. CDR3 sequence reads: CSVGVGQLYGYTF. The CDR3 nucleotides read TGCAGCGTTGGGGTGGGTCAGCTTTATGGCTACACCTTC. Based on the CDR3 plus reference TRBV29-1 and TRBJ1-2, the full variable domain is SAVISQKPSRDICQRGTSLTIQCQVDSQVTMMFWYRQQPGQSLTLIATANQGSEATYESGFVIDKFPISRPNLTFSTLTVSNMSPEDSSIYLCSVGVGQLYGYTFGSGTRLTVV.